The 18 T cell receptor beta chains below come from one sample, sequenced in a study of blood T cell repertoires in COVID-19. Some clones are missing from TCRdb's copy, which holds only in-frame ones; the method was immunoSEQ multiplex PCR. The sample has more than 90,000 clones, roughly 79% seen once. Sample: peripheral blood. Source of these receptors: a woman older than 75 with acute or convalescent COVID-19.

The CDR3 reads CASSPLRTNTGELFF. CDR3 coding DNA: TGTGCCAGCTCACCCCTCAGGACGAACACCGGGGAGCTGTTTTTT. V usage is TRBV18 and J usage is TRBJ2-2; no clear D gene. CDR1 KGHSH and CDR2 LQKENI come from the germline V gene. The CDR3 has 15 residues. V lost 3 bases and J 0 bases, leaving 8 bases between the germline ends.

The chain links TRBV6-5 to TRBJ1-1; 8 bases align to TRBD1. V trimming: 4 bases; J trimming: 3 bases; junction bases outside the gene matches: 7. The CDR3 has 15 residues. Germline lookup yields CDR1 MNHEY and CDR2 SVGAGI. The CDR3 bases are TGTGCCAGCAGTTTCGCAGGGGGCGGCTACACTGAAGCTTTCTTT. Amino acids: CASSFAGGGYTEAFF.

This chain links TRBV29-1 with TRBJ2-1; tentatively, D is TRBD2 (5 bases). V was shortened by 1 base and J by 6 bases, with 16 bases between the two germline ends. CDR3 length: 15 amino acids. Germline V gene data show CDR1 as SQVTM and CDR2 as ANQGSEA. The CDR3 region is CSVEGPWETSNEQFF. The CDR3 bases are TGCAGCGTTGAAGGACCGTGGGAGACTTCCAATGAGCAGTTCTTC.

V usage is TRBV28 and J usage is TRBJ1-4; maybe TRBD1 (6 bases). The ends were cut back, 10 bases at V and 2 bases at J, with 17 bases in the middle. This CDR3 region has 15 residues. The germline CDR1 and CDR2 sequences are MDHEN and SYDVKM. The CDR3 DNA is TGTGCCACCAGGGACAATTTTGACACTAATGAAAAACTGTTTTTT. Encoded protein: CATRDNFDTNEKLFF.

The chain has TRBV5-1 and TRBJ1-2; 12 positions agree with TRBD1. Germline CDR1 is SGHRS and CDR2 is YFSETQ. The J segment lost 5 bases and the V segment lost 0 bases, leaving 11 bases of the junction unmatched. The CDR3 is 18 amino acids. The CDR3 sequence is CASSLAGTGTGGGYGYTF. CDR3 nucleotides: TGCGCCAGCAGCTTGGCCGGGACCGGGACAGGGGGCGGATATGGCTACACCTTC. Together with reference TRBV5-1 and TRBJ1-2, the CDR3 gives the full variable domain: KAGVTQTPRYLIKTRGQQVTLSCSPISGHRSVSWYQQTPGQGLQFLFEYFSETQRNKGNFPGRFSGRQFSNSRSEMNVSTLELGDSALYLCASSLAGTGTGGGYGYTFGSGTRLTVV.

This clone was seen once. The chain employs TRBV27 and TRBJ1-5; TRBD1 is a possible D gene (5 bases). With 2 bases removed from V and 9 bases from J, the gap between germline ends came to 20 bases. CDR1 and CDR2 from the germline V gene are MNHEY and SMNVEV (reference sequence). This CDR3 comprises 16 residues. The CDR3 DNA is TGTGCCAGCAGTTTAATGGGTCAGGGAGGACATCGGCCCCAGCATTTT. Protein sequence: CASSLMGQGGHRPQHF.

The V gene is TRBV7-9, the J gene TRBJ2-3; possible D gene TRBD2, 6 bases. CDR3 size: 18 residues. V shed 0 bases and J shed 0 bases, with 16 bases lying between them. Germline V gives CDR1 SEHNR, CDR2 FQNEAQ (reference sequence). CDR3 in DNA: TGTGCCAGCAGCTTAGCGCTTTCGGGAGAAACTAGCACAGATACGCAGTATTTT. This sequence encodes CASSLALSGETSTDTQYF.

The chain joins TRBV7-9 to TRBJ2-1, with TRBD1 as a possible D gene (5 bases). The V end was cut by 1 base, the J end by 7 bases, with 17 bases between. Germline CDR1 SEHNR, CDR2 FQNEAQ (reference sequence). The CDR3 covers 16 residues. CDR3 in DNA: TGTGCCAGCAGCTTAGGATTTAGGGGCAGGGTGAATGAGCAGTTCTTC. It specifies CASSLGFRGRVNEQFF.

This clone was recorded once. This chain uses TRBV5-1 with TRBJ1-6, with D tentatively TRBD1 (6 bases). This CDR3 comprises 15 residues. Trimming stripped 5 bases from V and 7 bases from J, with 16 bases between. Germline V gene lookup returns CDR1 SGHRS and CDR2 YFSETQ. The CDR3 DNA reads TGCGCCAGCAGTACCCGGGACAACGAAAATTCACCCCTCCACTTT. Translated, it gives CASSTRDNENSPLHF.

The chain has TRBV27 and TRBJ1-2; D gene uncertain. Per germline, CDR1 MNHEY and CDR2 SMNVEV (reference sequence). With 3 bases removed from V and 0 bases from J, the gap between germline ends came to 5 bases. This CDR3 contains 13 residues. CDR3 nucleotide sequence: TGTGCCAGCAGTTTGCAGGCTAACTATGGCTACACCTTC. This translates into CASSLQANYGYTF.

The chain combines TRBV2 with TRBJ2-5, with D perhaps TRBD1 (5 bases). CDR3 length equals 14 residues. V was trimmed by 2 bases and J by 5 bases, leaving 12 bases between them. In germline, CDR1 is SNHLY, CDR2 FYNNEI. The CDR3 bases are TGTGCCAGCAGTGAACTGGGGCAAGGGGAGACCCAGTACTTC. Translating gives CASSELGQGETQYF.

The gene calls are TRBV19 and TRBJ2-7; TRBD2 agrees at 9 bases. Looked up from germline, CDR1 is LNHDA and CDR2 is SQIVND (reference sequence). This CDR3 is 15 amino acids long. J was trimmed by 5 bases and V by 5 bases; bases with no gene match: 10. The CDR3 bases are TGTGCCAGTAGTCCACCCGGGACTAGCAACGACGAGCAGTACTTC. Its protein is CASSPPGTSNDEQYF.

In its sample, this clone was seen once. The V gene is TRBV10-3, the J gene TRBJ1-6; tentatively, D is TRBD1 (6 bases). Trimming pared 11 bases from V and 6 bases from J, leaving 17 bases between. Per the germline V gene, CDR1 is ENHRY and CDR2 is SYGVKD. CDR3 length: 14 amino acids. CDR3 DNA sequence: TGTGCCTCGGAGACAGGCCCTTCTAATTCACCCCTCCACTTT. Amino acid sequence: CASETGPSNSPLHF.

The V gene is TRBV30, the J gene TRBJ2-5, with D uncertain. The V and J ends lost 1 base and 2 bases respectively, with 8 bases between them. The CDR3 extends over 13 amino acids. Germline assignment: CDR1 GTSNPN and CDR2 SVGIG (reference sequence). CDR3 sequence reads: CAWSARVQETQYF. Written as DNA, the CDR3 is TGTGCCTGGAGTGCCCGGGTACAAGAGACCCAGTACTTC.

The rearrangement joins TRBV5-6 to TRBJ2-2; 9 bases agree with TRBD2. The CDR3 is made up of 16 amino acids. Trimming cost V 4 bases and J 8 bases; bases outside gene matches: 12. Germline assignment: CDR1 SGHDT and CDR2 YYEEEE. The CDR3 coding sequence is TGTGCCAGCAGCGGAGGGACTAGCCCATCGTGGGGGGAGCTGTTTTTT. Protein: CASSGGTSPSWGELFF.

This CDR3 is CASSPGGATYGYTF. The CDR3 bases are TGCGCCAGCAGCCCCGGAGGGGCTACCTATGGCTACACCTTC. The chain employs TRBV5-1 and TRBJ1-2, with a possible D match to TRBD1 (5 bases). V was pared by 4 bases and J by 4 bases, with 14 bases between. The CDR3 loop spans 14 amino acids. Germline loops: CDR1 SGHRS, CDR2 YFSETQ.

The CDR3 coding sequence is TGTGCCAGCAGCCCATTCATCCGACTAGCGGGAGCTAGCGAGCAGTACTTC. Its translation: CASSPFIRLAGASEQYF. This chain uses TRBV5-4 with TRBJ2-7; 12 bases align to TRBD2. J gave up 6 bases and V 4 bases, and 14 bases lay outside the gene matches. Germline V gene data show CDR1 as SGHNT and CDR2 as YYREEE (reference sequence). The CDR3 consists of 17 residues.

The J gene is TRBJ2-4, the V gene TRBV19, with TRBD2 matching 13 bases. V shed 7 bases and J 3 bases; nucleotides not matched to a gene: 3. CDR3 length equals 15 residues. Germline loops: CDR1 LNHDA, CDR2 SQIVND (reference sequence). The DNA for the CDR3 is TGTGCCAGTATCGGGACTAGCGGGATCAAAAACATTCAGTACTTC. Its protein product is CASIGTSGIKNIQYF. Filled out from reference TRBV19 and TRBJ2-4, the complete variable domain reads DGGITQSPKYLFRKEGQNVTLSCEQNLNHDAMYWYRQDPGQGLRLIYYSQIVNDFQKGDIAEGYSVSREKKESFPLTVTSAQKNPTAFYLCASIGTSGIKNIQYFGAGTRLSVL.